The subject of this entry is one T cell receptor beta chain. V shed 8 bases, J shed 4 bases, and the junction held 8 bases outside the gene matches. The CDR3 is made up of 14 amino acids. Germline V gives CDR1 MNHEY, CDR2 SVGAGI. This sample was taken from a study of blood T cell repertoires in COVID-19. At the level of the study: Nucleic acid was either cDNA or gDNA, and it came from T cells, B-cell-depleted T cells, or PBMCs.

In the source study's methods: Researchers report that nucleated cell counts were estimated from reference gene primer amplification. Measured with immunoSEQ multiplex PCR; TCRdb has only the in-frame clones, and not every one. V, J and clone size are taken as reported in that table, and D and trimming were inferred from the DNA itself. The sample shows approximately 400,000 clones, roughly 86% of them seen only once. Membership in each cohort depended on participant-reported clinical history. What the recovered Cohort 3 donors had was two negative PCRs, clearance, or symptom resolution. This chain connects TRBV6-5 to TRBJ2-3; 8 bases match TRBD2. Sequenced: PBMCs or T cells enriched from blood (not recorded which). This sequence was found in a man aged 25-45 years who had recovered from COVID-19. The CDR3 DNA follows: TGTGCCAGCGATCCAGGACTAGCCGCAGATACGCAGTATTTT. The encoded protein is CASDPGLAADTQYF.